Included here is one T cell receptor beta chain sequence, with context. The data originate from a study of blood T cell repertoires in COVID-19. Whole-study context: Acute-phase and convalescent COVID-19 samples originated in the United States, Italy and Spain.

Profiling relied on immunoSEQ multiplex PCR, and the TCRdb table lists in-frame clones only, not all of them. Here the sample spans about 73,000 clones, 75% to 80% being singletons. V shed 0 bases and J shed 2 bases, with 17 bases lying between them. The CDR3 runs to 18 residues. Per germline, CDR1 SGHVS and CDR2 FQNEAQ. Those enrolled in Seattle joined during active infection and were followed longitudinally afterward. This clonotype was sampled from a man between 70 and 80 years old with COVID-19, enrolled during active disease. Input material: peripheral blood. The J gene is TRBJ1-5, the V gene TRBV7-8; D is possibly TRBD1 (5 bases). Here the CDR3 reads CASSLAMAGGIRNQPQHF. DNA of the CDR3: TGTGCCAGCAGCTTAGCAATGGCGGGGGGGATACGCAATCAGCCCCAGCATTTT.